What follows are 5 T cell receptor beta chains derived from one specimen sequenced in a study of blood T cells in healthy people across ages. Primed by a sample-barcoded 5' primer and a J-beta primer mix, a second PCR proceeded for about 7 to 11 cycles. In TCRdb, the 5' RACE reads were re-called with MiXCR into one record per CDR3 protein. This sample has about 1,500,000 distinct CDR3 sequences, with approximately 38% found just once. Material for sequencing was blood. The receptor set was obtained from a woman aged 18-35 years in good health.

This chain links TRBV7-2 with TRBJ2-1; TRBD2 aligns across 8 bases. V shed 6 bases, J shed 7 bases, and the junction held 11 bases outside the gene matches. Germline lookup yields CDR1 SGHTA and CDR2 FQGNSA. The CDR3 is 15 amino acids. DNA for the CDR3: TGTGCCAGCAGGCCTCCGGGACTAGGTGGGAATGAGCAGTTCTTC. Encoded protein: CASRPPGLGGNEQFF.

The chain couples TRBV7-2 to TRBJ2-1, with D uncertain. This CDR3 spans 13 amino acids. Between the trimmed V and J ends, which lost 2 bases and 14 bases, there was a span of 16 bases. Germline assignment: CDR1 SGHTA and CDR2 FQGNSA. The CDR3 bases are TGTGCCAGCAGCTTATATGGGGAACCACAAGAGTTCTTC. Translated: CASSLYGEPQEFF.

This clonotype was recorded a few times. The V call is TRBV12-3 or TRBV12-4, the J call TRBJ1-2; no definite D call. Trimming took 3 bases from V and 7 from J, leaving 15 bases between them. This CDR3 is built from 14 residues. CDR3 amino acids: CASSFNPSTSGYTF. The CDR3 DNA sequence: TGTGCCAGCAGTTTTAACCCGTCGACGAGTGGCTACACCTTC.

This clonotype has more than one count but fewer than ten. This sequence joins TRBV6-5 and TRBJ2-2; D perhaps matches TRBD2 (5 bases). V dropped 6 bases and J dropped 7 bases, with 18 bases sitting between them. The CDR3 runs 15 residues. The germline V gene has CDR1 MNHEY and CDR2 SVGAGI. For the CDR3, the DNA is TGTGCCAGCAGCCGTTCTCCGGCGGAGGACGGGGAGCTGTTTTTT. Protein: CASSRSPAEDGELFF.

The chain links TRBV6-5 to TRBJ2-7, with D perhaps matching TRBD1 (6 bases). This CDR3 region has 14 residues. Trimming left V 2 bases short and J 2 bases short, with 10 bases between. The germline gives CDR1 MNHEY, CDR2 SVGAGI. CDR3 sequence: CASSYEAGAYEQYF. DNA for the CDR3: TGTGCCAGCAGTTACGAGGCAGGGGCCTACGAGCAGTACTTC.